This TCR beta chain was sequenced for a study of a mutant IDH1 vaccine in newly diagnosed glioma (dated by TCRdb to about 2021). For context, the study as a whole: Patients were given eight vaccinations, in weeks 1, 3, 5, 7, 11, 15, 19 and 23, which matched visits V03 through V10. Longitudinal TCRB deep sequencing was done for fewer than 30 treated patients, wherever samples were available for exploratory analyses. The approximately 29 treated patients were 62.5% male and around 40% female, with a mean age of around 40 years. Vaccination started 4-6 weeks after radiotherapy alone, or was given together with temozolomide cycles in the groups whose treatment included chemotherapy. Prior to enrollment, patients had been given standard therapy consisting of radiotherapy alone, temozolomide alone, or radiochemotherapy with temozolomide, with the combination given to most patients. Six visits were used for peripheral blood collection: V03 (baseline), V05, V07, V10, V12 and V13.

Sample time point, as interpreted from the label and publication: week 23, last vaccination. Each vaccine dose, consisting of 300 ug of a 20-mer mutant IDH1 peptide in Montanide, was administered subcutaneously with topical imiquimod. All donors had newly diagnosed IDH1-mutant astrocytomas of WHO grade 3 or 4 that showed loss of nuclear ATRX. The samples were drawn from NOA16, a multicentre, single-arm, open-label phase I trial in Germany that tested a mutant IDH1 peptide vaccine in humans for the first time. Genomic DNA for TCRB sequencing was extracted from EDTA blood using the DNeasy Blood and Tissue Kit. Broad study findings and their caveats: Vaccine-induced immune responses across multiple MHC alleles were detected in over 85% of patients. PBMC samples for TCRB deep sequencing were selected based on availability. Pseudoprogression appeared unrelated to alterations in the top peripheral T cell clonotypes detected by TCRB sequencing. According to the authors, sample limitations meant that analyses of patient blood samples could not be reproduced.

Library preparation used the immunoSEQ multiplex PCR assay. Following the manufacturer's protocol, the hsTCRB Kit was used to amplify rearranged TCR beta chain sequences. An Illumina MiSeq was used to sequence the TCRB libraries. Per the source publication's procedure: Demultiplexing, trimming and gene mapping were performed with the kit vendor's proprietary platform. TCRdb's version of the immuneACCESS table is confined to in-frame rearrangements and falls short of the full clone set. An unresolved V gene accounts for under half of the shortfall where checked; the remainder is of unknown origin. V and J calls and clone size are given by that table; D and trimming were obtained from the DNA. The sample includes about 30,000 clones, with 80% observed a single time. The ten top clones hold 7.5% to 9.5% of the sample. Worth noting for this clone: Its antigen remains undetermined. No much larger clone exists at a distance of one base, and base qualities are not known.

The CDR3, cysteine through phenylalanine, is 14 amino acids long. Only the CDR3 DNA is retained, 42 bases long and in frame from the first base. The junction shows trimming of 5 bases on V and 1 base on J, and the gene matches do not reach 4 bases of it. According to the germline V gene (reference sequence), CDR1 reads MNHEY and CDR2 reads SMNVEV. The TCR sequence derives from a woman aged 18-29 years with glioma. The sequences come from PBMCs, collected from a glioma patient whose treatment included an IDH1 peptide vaccine. The sequence links TRBV27 to TRBJ1-1, with TRBD1 matching 7 junction bases. The CDR3 has the sequence CASSPGQPNTEAFF. The sequenced DNA: TGTGCCAGCAGTCCGGGACAGCCGAACACTGAAGCTTTCTTT.